This entry describes one T cell receptor (beta chain). Its antigen is unidentified. This entry belongs to a study of long-term antiretroviral therapy in people with HIV. Study observations and caveats: CDR3 length ranges were narrower in HIV repertoires than in controls. The ART regimens used between about 2003 and 2018 may be less effective than current ones.

Per donor, a minimum of one pre-ART and a minimum of two post-ART PBMC samples were available. Only United States sites treated participants with HIV. Survey-level immunoSEQ v3.0 assays were run. The assay was immunoSEQ multiplex PCR, and TCRdb's table has in-frame clones only and misses some. The sample contains around 34,000 clones, around 86% of which appear only once. The germline V gene encodes CDR1 KGHSH and CDR2 LQKENI. Trimming removed 2 bases from V and 1 base from J, with 8 bases in between. This CDR3 is 14 amino acids long. The sequence was obtained from a man aged 18 to 29 with HIV. The gene calls are TRBV18 and TRBJ1-1; D is uncertain. The sequenced sample was unsorted PBMCs, obtained 1.5 years after starting antiretroviral therapy. In nucleotides, the CDR3 is TGTGCCAGCTCACCAATAGCGGCGAACACTGAAGCTTTCTTT. Residues: CASSPIAANTEAFF.